This TCR beta chain was captured by sequencing in a study of cytomegalovirus exposure and HLA in healthy donors. Healthy bone marrow donors made up the donors. Unrecorded immune exposures were likely, despite nominal health at sampling. There are many counts of this clone. The ends lost 3 bases at V and 0 bases at J; junction bases unmatched: 8. This CDR3 contains 18 residues. The V gene's germline CDR1 is MNHEY and CDR2 SMNVEV (reference sequence). This PCR relied on a set of 60 Vbeta primers and 13 Jbeta primers. Sequenced by immunoSEQ multiplex PCR; TCRdb stores in-frame clones only, minus some. The repertoire holds 80,000 to 95,000 clones, with about 78% as singletons.

This chain joins TRBV27 and TRBJ2-7; 13 bases match TRBD2. The source of this sequence is a young man in good health and CMV-seropositive. The sequencing sample was made of PBMCs. The CDR3 spells CASSFTGTSGASSYEQYF. CDR3 DNA: TGTGCCAGCAGTTTTACCGGGACTAGCGGGGCCAGCTCCTACGAGCAGTACTTC.